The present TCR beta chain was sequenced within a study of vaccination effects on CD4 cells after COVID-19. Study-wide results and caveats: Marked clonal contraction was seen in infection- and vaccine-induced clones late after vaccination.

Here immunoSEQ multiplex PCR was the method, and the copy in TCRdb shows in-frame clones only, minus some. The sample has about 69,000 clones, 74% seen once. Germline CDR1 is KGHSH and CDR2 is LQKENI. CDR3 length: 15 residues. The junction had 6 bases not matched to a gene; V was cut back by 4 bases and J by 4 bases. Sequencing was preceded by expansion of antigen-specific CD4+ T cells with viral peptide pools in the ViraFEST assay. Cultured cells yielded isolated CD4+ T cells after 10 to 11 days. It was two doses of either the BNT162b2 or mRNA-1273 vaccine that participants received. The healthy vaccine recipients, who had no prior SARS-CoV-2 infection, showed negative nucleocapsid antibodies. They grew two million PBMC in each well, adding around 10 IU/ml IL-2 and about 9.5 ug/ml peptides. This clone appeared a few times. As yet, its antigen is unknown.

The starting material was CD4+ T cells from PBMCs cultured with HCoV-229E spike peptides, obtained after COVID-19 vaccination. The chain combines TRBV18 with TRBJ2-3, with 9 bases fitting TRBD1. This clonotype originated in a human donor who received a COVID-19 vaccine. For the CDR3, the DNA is TGTGCCAGCTCACAACAGGGGGCAGTGGCAGATACGCAGTATTTT. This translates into CASSQQGAVADTQYF.